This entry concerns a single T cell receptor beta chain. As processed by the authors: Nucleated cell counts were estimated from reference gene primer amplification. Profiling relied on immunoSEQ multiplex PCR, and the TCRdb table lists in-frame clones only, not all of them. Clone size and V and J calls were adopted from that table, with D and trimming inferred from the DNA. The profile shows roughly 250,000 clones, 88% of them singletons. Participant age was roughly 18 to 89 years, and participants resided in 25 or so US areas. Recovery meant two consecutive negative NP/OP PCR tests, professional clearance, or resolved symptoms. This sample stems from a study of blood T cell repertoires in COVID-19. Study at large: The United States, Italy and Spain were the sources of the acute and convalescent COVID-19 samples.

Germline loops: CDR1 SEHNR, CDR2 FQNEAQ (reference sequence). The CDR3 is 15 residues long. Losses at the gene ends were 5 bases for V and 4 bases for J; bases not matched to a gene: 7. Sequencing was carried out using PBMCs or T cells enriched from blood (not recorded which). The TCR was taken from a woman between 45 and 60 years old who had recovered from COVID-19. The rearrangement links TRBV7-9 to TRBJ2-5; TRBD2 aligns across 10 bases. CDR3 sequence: CASSPLAGVRETQYF. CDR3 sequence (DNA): TGTGCCAGCAGCCCGCTAGCGGGAGTAAGAGAGACCCAGTACTTC.